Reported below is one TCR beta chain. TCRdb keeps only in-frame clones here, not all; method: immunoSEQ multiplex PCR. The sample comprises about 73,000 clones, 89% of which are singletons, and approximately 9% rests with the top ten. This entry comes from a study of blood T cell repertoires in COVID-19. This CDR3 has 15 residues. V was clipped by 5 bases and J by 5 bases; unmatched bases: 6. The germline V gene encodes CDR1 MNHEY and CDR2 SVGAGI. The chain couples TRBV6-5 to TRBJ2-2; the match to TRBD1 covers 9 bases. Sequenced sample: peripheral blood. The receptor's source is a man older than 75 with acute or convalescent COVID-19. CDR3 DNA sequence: TGTGCCAGCAGTCGGGACAGGGTTGGGACCGGGGAGCTGTTTTTT. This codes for CASSRDRVGTGELFF.